This T cell receptor (beta chain) originates from a study of T cells in Graves' hyperthyroidism and ophthalmopathy. Germline CDR1 reads LNHDA; CDR2 reads SQIVND (reference sequence). CDR3 length: 16 residues. Trimming shortened V by 7 bases and J by 0 bases, and 15 bases separated the two germline ends. Regarding this clonotype: Given a much more abundant clone one base away, this may be a read error.

A sample of blood taken at first hyperthyroidism diagnosis preceded any ophthalmopathy symptoms. The investigators amplified TCR beta CDR3 regions from RNA transcripts. Initially, a first-round RT-PCR of the TCR CDR3 employed the HTBI primer set. TCRdb processed the multiplex PCR reads anew with MiXCR; each CDR3 protein has one entry. The sample has more than 350,000 distinct CDR3 sequences, approximately 17% seen once. The rearrangement links TRBV19 to TRBJ1-4; D remains ambiguous. This TCR derives from a woman in her 30s with Graves' hyperthyroidism that later progressed to Graves' ophthalmopathy. Source material: blood. In DNA, the CDR3 is TGTGCCAGTATAAGGAGGTTCGCGACAACTAATGAAAAACTGTTTTTT. It yields the protein CASIRRFATTNEKLFF.